The 32 T cell receptor beta chains below come from one sample, sequenced in a study of blood T cell repertoires in COVID-19. The assay was immunoSEQ multiplex PCR, and TCRdb's table has in-frame clones only and misses some. The table includes about 48,000 clones, approximately 80% detected once. Sequenced input: peripheral blood. The receptor source for this set is a human donor with active or convalescent COVID-19. The donor label of this sample is uncertain.

The CDR3 is CASSSGLASETQYF. The CDR3 coding sequence is TGTGCCAGCAGCTCGGGACTAGCGTCGGAGACCCAGTACTTC. The chain is built from TRBV7-2 and TRBJ2-5; 10 positions agree with TRBD2. CDR3 size: 14 residues. Germline CDR1 and CDR2: SGHTA and FQGNSA. The ends lost 4 bases at V and 5 bases at J; junction bases unmatched: 4.

This chain links TRBV2 with TRBJ1-5; 8 bases are a match to TRBD1. V dropped 6 bases and J dropped 4; count of bases not matched to a gene: 5. The germline V gene encodes CDR1 SNHLY and CDR2 FYNNEI. CDR3 length: 14 amino acids. The CDR3 sequence is CASSGQGRNQPQHF. The CDR3 DNA reads as TGTGCCAGCAGCGGACAGGGAAGGAATCAGCCCCAGCATTTT. The variable domain in full, with the rest retrieved from reference TRBV2 and TRBJ1-5, is EPEVTQTPSHQVTQMGQEVILRCVPISNHLYFYWYRQILGQKVEFLVSFYNNEISEKSEIFDDQFSVERPDGSNFTLKIRSTKLEDSAMYFCASSGQGRNQPQHFGDGTRLSIL.

The sample holds a few counts of this clone. V is TRBV3-1 (or the pseudogene TRBV3-2) and J is TRBJ2-1, with D uncertain. Trimming stripped 0 bases from V and 2 bases from J, with 5 bases between. Germline CDR1 is LGHDT and CDR2 is YNNKEL (reference sequence). The length of the CDR3 is 14 residues. CDR3 region: CASSQELPYNEQFF. The CDR3, as DNA: TGTGCCAGCAGCCAAGAACTACCCTACAATGAGCAGTTCTTC.

The rearrangement uses TRBV4-3 and TRBJ2-2; TRBD1 matches 8 bases. The CDR3 loop spans 16 amino acids. Germline values: CDR1 LGHNA, CDR2 YSLEER. The V and J ends lost 1 base and 6 bases, in that order; junction bases with no gene match: 7. CDR3 protein: CASSQVGQGGAGELFF. CDR3 coding DNA: TGCGCCAGCAGCCAAGTTGGACAGGGTGGCGCCGGGGAGCTGTTTTTT.

As concerns this clone: This likely reflects a read error, since a far larger clone is one base away. The chain recombines TRBV19 with TRBJ2-3; a weak D match, TRBD2 (7 bases). Germline values: CDR1 LNHDA, CDR2 SQIVND (reference sequence). The CDR3 sequence is 13 residues long. The CDR3 DNA follows: TGTGCCAGTTGTATAGGGGGGGAAGATACGCAGTATTTT. Its protein is CASCIGGEDTQYF.

The CDR3 loop reads CASSVQGGANTIYF. The CDR3 DNA reads as TGTGCCAGCAGCGTACAGGGGGGAGCAAACACCATATATTTT. J is TRBJ1-3 and V is TRBV7-2, with TRBD1 matching over 8 bases. Trimming took 5 bases from V and 6 from J; bases not matched to a gene: 6. CDR3 length equals 14 residues. Germline CDR1 reads SGHTA; CDR2 reads FQGNSA. The whole variable domain, filled in from reference TRBV7-2 and TRBJ1-3, reads GAGVSQSPSNKVTEKGKDVELRCDPISGHTALYWYRQSLGQGLEFLIYFQGNSAPDKSGLPSDRFSAERTGGSVSTLTIQRTQQEDSAVYLCASSVQGGANTIYFGEGSWLTVV.

This chain links TRBV4-2 with TRBJ2-5, with 7 bases matching TRBD2. V lost 5 bases to trimming and J lost 1 base; unmatched junction nucleotides: 4. Germline V lookup: CDR1 LGHNA, CDR2 YNFKEQ. CDR3 size: 14 residues. The chain's CDR3 is CASSSSGPQETQYF. CDR3 coding DNA: TGTGCCAGCAGCTCTAGCGGTCCCCAAGAGACCCAGTACTTC.

The rearrangement links TRBV7-8 to TRBJ1-6; D perhaps matches TRBD1 (5 bases). There are 15 residues in the CDR3. Germline V gene sequence: CDR1 SGHVS, CDR2 FQNEAQ. V gave up 3 bases and J gave up 10 bases, with 16 bases separating them. Here the CDR3 reads CASSFQGRGESPLHF. The CDR3 DNA sequence: TGTGCCAGCAGCTTCCAGGGAAGGGGTGAGTCACCCCTCCACTTT.

The gene calls are TRBV5-1 and TRBJ1-5; TRBD1 aligns across 7 bases. The CDR3 covers 13 residues. Trimming cost V 4 bases and J 6 bases; bases outside gene matches: 4. The germline gives CDR1 SGHRS, CDR2 YFSETQ. The CDR3 loop is CASSPGGSQPQHF. The CDR3 region has the DNA TGCGCCAGCAGCCCAGGGGGGAGTCAGCCCCAGCATTTT.

The CDR3 region has the DNA TGCGCCAGCAGCGGACTAGCGGGAGGAACAGATACGCAGTATTTT. Amino acids: CASSGLAGGTDTQYF. V gene TRBV5-1 combines with J gene TRBJ2-3, with TRBD2 matching over 14 bases. J was trimmed by 3 bases and V by 4 bases; bases with no gene match: 1. CDR3 length: 15 amino acids. Germline V gives CDR1 SGHRS, CDR2 YFSETQ.

This chain joins TRBV7-9 and TRBJ2-5; D not certain. The germline V and J ends were trimmed by 1 base and 0 bases, with 9 bases remaining between them. CDR3 length: 15 residues. Germline V lookup: CDR1 SEHNR, CDR2 FQNEAQ (reference sequence). CDR3 in DNA: TGTGCCAGCAGCTTAGGTAGCAACAACCAAGAGACCCAGTACTTC. Its translation is CASSLGSNNQETQYF. Using reference TRBV7-9 and TRBJ2-5 for the parts outside the CDR3, the full variable domain is DTGVSQNPRHKITKRGQNVTFRCDPISEHNRLYWYRQTLGQGPEFLTYFQNEAQLEKSRLLSDRFSAERPKGSFSTLEIQRTEQGDSAMYLCASSLGSNNQETQYFGPGTRLLVL.

J is TRBJ1-2 and V is TRBV19; D unresolved. The germline gives CDR1 LNHDA, CDR2 SQIVND (reference sequence). Between the trimmed V and J ends, which lost 1 base and 4 bases, there was a span of 10 bases. The CDR3 is 14 amino acids. CDR3 protein: CASSIGSNPYGYTF. CDR3 nucleotide sequence: TGTGCCAGTAGTATAGGGAGCAATCCCTATGGCTACACCTTC.

The chain recombines TRBV19 with TRBJ1-2, with TRBD1 matching over 7 bases. Germline V gene sequence: CDR1 LNHDA, CDR2 SQIVND (reference sequence). The CDR3 has 16 residues. With 8 bases clipped from V and 0 bases from J, the junction kept 12 bases outside the gene matches. The CDR3 spells CASSPREGATNYGYTF. The CDR3 region has the DNA TGTGCCAGTTCCCCCCGGGAGGGGGCCACTAACTATGGCTACACCTTC.

The V gene is TRBV5-1, the J gene TRBJ2-2, with TRBD1 matching over 10 bases. With V trimmed by 3 bases and J by 5 bases, 4 bases remained unmatched. The CDR3 runs to 15 residues. Germline V gene lookup returns CDR1 SGHRS and CDR2 YFSETQ. The CDR3 sequence is CASSSTGGRTGELFF. In nucleotides, the CDR3 is TGCGCCAGCAGCTCGACAGGGGGCCGTACCGGGGAGCTGTTTTTT.

The chain is built from TRBV9 and TRBJ2-7; TRBD2 agrees at 14 bases. Germline V gene data show CDR1 as SGDLS and CDR2 as YYNGEE. This CDR3 has 16 residues. The J segment lost 4 bases and the V segment lost 4 bases, leaving 7 bases of the junction unmatched. The CDR3 region has the DNA TGTGCCAGCAGCCCGGGACTAGCGGGAGCAGTTTACGAGCAGTACTTC. Translation: CASSPGLAGAVYEQYF.

The CDR3 DNA follows: TGCGCCAGCACCGCGGGGCGGGGGGGGAGCTCCTACGAGCAGTACTTC. This sequence encodes CASTAGRGGSSYEQYF. The chain couples TRBV5-1 to TRBJ2-7; 9 bases map to TRBD2. The trim removed 6 bases at V and 0 bases at J, leaving 10 bases unmatched. The CDR3 covers 16 residues. Per the germline V gene, CDR1 is SGHRS and CDR2 is YFSETQ. Supplemented by reference TRBV5-1 and TRBJ2-7, the full variable domain reads KAGVTQTPRYLIKTRGQQVTLSCSPISGHRSVSWYQQTPGQGLQFLFEYFSETQRNKGNFPGRFSGRQFSNSRSEMNVSTLELGDSALYLCASTAGRGGSSYEQYFGPGTRLTVT.

This clone was detected only a few times. This sequence joins TRBV3-1 (or the pseudogene TRBV3-2) and TRBJ1-6; tentative D call: TRBD1 (6 bases). The CDR3 extends over 14 amino acids. Germline V gene sequence: CDR1 LGHDT, CDR2 YNNKEL (reference sequence). The V end lost 4 bases, the J end lost 9 bases, and 13 bases lay between the germline ends. CDR3 residues: CASSRGGASSPLHF. As DNA, the CDR3 is TGTGCCAGCAGCCGGGGGGGCGCGAGTTCACCCCTCCACTTT.

This clone was seen a handful of times. CDR3 nucleotide sequence: TGTGCCAGCAGCCAAGAAGGAGGGGGCGGTGGGGCCAACGTCCTGACTTTC. Translated, it gives CASSQEGGGGGANVLTF. The rearrangement links TRBV4-2 to TRBJ2-6, with D tentatively TRBD1 (7 bases). Trimming removed 0 bases at V and 3 bases at J, with 12 bases between. Germline V gene data show CDR1 as LGHNA and CDR2 as YNFKEQ. This CDR3 contains 17 residues.

This clone has only a few counts. Other DNA sequences in this sample translate to the same CDR3. As DNA, the CDR3 is TGTGCCAGTAGTAGGTTAGCGGGAGGGTACAATGAGCAGTTCTTC. Amino acids: CASSRLAGGYNEQFF. This sequence joins TRBV19 and TRBJ2-1; 11 bases align to TRBD2. The germline CDR1 and CDR2 sequences are LNHDA and SQIVND (reference sequence). The CDR3 extends over 15 amino acids. The J segment lost 4 bases and the V segment lost 4 bases, leaving 3 bases of the junction unmatched.

V and J are TRBV20-1 and TRBJ2-7; D possibly corresponds to TRBD1 (6 bases). Germline V lookup: CDR1 DFQATT, CDR2 SNEGSKA (reference sequence). V lost 8 bases to trimming and J lost 1 base, with 9 bases between them. This CDR3 spans 11 amino acids. The CDR3 loop is CSMDRSYEQYF. CDR3 DNA: TGCAGTATGGACAGATCCTACGAGCAGTACTTC.

The genes are TRBV19 and TRBJ2-1; the D gene is possibly TRBD1 (6 bases). Germline V gene sequence: CDR1 LNHDA, CDR2 SQIVND (reference sequence). There are 14 residues in the CDR3. V was pared by 5 bases and J by 7 bases, with 15 bases between. CDR3 loop: CASSPRTAQNEQFF. The CDR3 region has the DNA TGTGCCAGTAGTCCGCGGACAGCGCAAAATGAGCAGTTCTTC.

This chain links TRBV19 with TRBJ1-3; 8 bases are a match to TRBD1. The length of the CDR3 is 16 residues. J gave up 0 bases and V 3 bases, and 4 bases lay outside the gene matches. In germline, CDR1 is LNHDA, CDR2 SQIVND (reference sequence). The CDR3 sequence is CASSIGTGRSGNTIYF. In DNA, the CDR3 is TGTGCCAGTAGTATTGGGACAGGTCGCTCTGGAAACACCATATATTTT.

The chain recombines TRBV4-1 with TRBJ2-2; 13 bases match TRBD2. V lost 4 bases, J lost 5 bases, and 4 bases stayed unmatched. Germline CDR1 and CDR2: MGHRA and YSYEKL. The length of the CDR3 is 16 residues. The CDR3 loop reads CASSPGLAGVTGELFF. For the CDR3, the DNA is TGCGCCAGCAGCCCCGGACTAGCGGGAGTGACCGGGGAGCTGTTTTTT.

This chain connects TRBV5-1 to TRBJ2-3; D possibly corresponds to TRBD2 (6 bases). Germline-derived CDR1 and CDR2 are SGHRS and YFSETQ. The CDR3 loop spans 16 amino acids. Trimming removed 4 bases from V and 0 bases from J, with 15 bases in between. The chain's CDR3 is CASSPGTSQSTDTQYF. DNA for the CDR3: TGCGCCAGCAGCCCTGGGACTTCACAAAGCACAGATACGCAGTATTTT.

The rearrangement links TRBV7-8 to TRBJ1-2; 10 nucleotides align to TRBD1. J was trimmed by 7 bases and V by 2 bases; bases with no gene match: 7. CDR3 length: 15 residues. Germline CDR1 is SGHVS and CDR2 is FQNEAQ. CDR3 residues: CASSLTGTGAGGYTF. In DNA, the CDR3 is TGTGCCAGCAGCTTAACCGGGACAGGGGCAGGTGGCTACACCTTC.

This rearrangement joins TRBV11-2 to TRBJ1-1, with 7 nucleotides matching TRBD1. Per germline, CDR1 SGHAT and CDR2 FQNNGV. The CDR3 consists of 15 residues. V lost 3 bases and J lost 1; bases outside the gene matches: 5. The CDR3 region is CASSFSHRGNTEAFF. In DNA, the CDR3 is TGTGCCAGCAGCTTCTCTCACAGGGGGAACACTGAAGCTTTCTTT.

Note on this clone: Distinct nucleotide sequences in the sample also encode this CDR3. The chain is built from TRBV7-3 and TRBJ1-2, with 7 nucleotides matching TRBD1. The germline gives CDR1 SGHTA, CDR2 FQGTGA. CDR3 length: 13 amino acids. Unmatched junction bases numbered 2, after V lost 5 bases and J lost 2 bases. This chain's CDR3 is CASSPTGNYGYTF. The CDR3 bases are TGTGCCAGCAGCCCGACAGGGAACTATGGCTACACCTTC.

V usage is TRBV24-1 and J usage is TRBJ2-5; possibly TRBD1 for D (5 bases). Looked up from germline, CDR1 is KGHDR and CDR2 is SFDVKD. V lost 3 bases to trimming and J lost 5 bases, with 15 bases between them. The CDR3 has 15 amino acids. CDR3 DNA: TGTGCCACCAGTGATCCGCAGGGTAATGTTGAGACCCAGTACTTC. Its protein product is CATSDPQGNVETQYF.

The J gene is TRBJ1-5, the V gene TRBV7-9, with a tentative D call TRBD1 (6 bases). V was cut by 5 bases and J by 9 bases, with 17 bases left in between. Per the germline V gene, CDR1 is SEHNR and CDR2 is FQNEAQ (reference sequence). There are 14 residues in the CDR3. The CDR3 sequence: CASSPEGGQGPQHF. The CDR3 DNA is TGTGCCAGCAGCCCGGAGGGGGGGCAAGGGCCCCAGCATTTT.

The chain uses TRBV5-1 and TRBJ2-1; D gene uncertain. Germline CDR1 is SGHRS and CDR2 is YFSETQ. The CDR3 length is 15 residues. The V end was cut by 0 bases, the J end by 8 bases, with 15 bases between. CDR3 nucleotide sequence: TGCGCCAGCAGCTTGGCCGAGCGTCTTGCCGATGAGCAGTTCTTC. Translation gives CASSLAERLADEQFF.

The chain has TRBV7-3 and TRBJ2-7; 7 bases map to TRBD2. CDR3 length: 13 amino acids. The germline V gene has CDR1 SGHTA and CDR2 FQGTGA. J was trimmed by 6 bases and V by 4 bases; bases with no gene match: 6. Here the CDR3 reads CASSSSPGGEQYF. The CDR3 nucleotides are TGTGCCAGCAGCTCATCCCCGGGGGGCGAGCAGTACTTC.

The CDR3 coding sequence is TGCGCCAGCAGCTTGGAGGTGGGCTACTACGAGCAGTACTTC. Residues: CASSLEVGYYEQYF. The chain recombines TRBV5-1 with TRBJ2-7; no definite D call. Trimming removed 0 bases from V and 3 bases from J, with 10 bases in between. The CDR3 consists of 14 residues. Germline V CDR1 and CDR2: SGHRS, YFSETQ.